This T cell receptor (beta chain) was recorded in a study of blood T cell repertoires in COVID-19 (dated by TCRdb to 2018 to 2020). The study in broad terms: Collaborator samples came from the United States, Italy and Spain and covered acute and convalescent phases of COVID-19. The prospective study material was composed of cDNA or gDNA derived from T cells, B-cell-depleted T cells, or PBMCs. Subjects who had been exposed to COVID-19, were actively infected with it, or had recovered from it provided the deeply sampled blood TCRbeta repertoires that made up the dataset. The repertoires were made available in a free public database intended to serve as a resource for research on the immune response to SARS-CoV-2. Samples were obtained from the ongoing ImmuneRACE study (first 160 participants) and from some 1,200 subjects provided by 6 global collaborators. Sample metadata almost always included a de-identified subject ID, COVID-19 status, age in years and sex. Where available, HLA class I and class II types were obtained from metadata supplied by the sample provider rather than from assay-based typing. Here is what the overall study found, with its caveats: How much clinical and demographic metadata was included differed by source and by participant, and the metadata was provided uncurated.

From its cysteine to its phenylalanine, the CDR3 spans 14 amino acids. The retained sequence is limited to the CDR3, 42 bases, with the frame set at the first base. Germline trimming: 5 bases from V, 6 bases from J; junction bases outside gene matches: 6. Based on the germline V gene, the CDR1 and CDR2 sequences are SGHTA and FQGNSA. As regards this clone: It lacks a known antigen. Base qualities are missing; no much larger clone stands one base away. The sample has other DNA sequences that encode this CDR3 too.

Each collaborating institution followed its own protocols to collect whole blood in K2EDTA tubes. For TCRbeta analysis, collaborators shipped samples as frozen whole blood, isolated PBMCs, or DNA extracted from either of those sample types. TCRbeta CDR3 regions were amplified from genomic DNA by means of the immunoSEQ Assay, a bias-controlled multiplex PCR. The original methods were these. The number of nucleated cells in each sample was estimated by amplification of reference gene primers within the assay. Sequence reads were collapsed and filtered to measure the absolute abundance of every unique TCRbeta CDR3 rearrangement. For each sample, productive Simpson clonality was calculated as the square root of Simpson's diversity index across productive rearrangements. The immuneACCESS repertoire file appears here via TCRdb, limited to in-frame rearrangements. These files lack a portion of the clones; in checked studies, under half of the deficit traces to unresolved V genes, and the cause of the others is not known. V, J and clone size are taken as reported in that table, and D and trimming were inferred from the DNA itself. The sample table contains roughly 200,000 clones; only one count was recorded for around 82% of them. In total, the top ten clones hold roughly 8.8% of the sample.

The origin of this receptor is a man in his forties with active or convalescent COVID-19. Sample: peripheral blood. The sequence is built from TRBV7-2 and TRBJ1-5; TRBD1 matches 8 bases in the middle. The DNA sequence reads TGTGCCAGCAGCCAAGGACAGGGAGGTCAGCCCCAGCATTTT. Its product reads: CASSQGQGGQPQHF.